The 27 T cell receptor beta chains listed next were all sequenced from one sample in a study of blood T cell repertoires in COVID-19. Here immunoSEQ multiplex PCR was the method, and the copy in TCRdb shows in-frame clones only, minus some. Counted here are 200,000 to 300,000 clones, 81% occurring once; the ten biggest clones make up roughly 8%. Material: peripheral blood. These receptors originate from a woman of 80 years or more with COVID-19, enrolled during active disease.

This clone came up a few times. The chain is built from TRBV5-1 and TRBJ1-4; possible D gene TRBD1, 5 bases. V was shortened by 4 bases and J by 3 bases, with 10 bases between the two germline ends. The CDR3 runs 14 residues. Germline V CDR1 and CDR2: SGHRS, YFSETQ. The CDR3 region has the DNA TGCGCCAGCAGCGGGGGAGGGCCTAATGAAAAACTGTTTTTT. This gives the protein CASSGGGPNEKLFF.

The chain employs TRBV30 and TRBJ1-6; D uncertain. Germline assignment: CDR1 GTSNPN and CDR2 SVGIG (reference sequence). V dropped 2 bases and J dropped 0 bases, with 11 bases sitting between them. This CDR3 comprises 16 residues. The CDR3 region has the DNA TGTGCCTGGAGTCCAGGTTACAGCTCCTATAATTCACCCCTCCACTTT. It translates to CAWSPGYSSYNSPLHF.

The CDR3 protein is CASSHRTGGRADTQYF. The DNA for the CDR3 is TGTGCCAGCAGTCACCGGACAGGGGGCCGAGCAGATACGCAGTATTTT. This chain connects TRBV27 to TRBJ2-3, with 11 bases aligning to TRBD1. CDR3 length: 16 residues. With V trimmed by 5 bases and J by 4 bases, 8 bases remained unmatched. CDR1 MNHEY and CDR2 SMNVEV come from the germline V gene (reference sequence).

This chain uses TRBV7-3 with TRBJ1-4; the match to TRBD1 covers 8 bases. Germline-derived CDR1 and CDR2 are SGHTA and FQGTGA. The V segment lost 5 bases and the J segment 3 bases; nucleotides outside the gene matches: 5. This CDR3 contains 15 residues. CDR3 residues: CASSTTGAANEKLFF. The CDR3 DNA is TGTGCCAGCAGCACGACAGGGGCGGCTAATGAAAAACTGTTTTTT. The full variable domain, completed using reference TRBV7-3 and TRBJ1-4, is GAGVSQTPSNKVTEKGKYVELRCDPISGHTALYWYRQSLGQGPEFLIYFQGTGAADDSGLPNDRFFAVRPEGSVSTLKIQRTERGDSAVYLCASSTTGAANEKLFFGSGTQLSVL.

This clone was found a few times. CDR3 in DNA: TGTGCCAGCAGCCCTAGTCTACTAGCGGGGGGTGATGAGCAGTTCTTC. Its protein is CASSPSLLAGGDEQFF. The chain has TRBV7-3 and TRBJ2-1, with 12 bases that match TRBD2. V lost 5 bases and J lost 8; bases outside the gene matches: 10. Germline V gene lookup returns CDR1 SGHTA and CDR2 FQGTGA. There are 16 residues in the CDR3.

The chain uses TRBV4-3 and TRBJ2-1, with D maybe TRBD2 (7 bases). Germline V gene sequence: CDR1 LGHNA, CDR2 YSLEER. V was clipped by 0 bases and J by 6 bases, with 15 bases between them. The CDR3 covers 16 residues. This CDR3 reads CASSQDLTGRGNEQFF. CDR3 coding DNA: TGCGCCAGCAGCCAAGATCTAACAGGGAGGGGCAATGAGCAGTTCTTC.

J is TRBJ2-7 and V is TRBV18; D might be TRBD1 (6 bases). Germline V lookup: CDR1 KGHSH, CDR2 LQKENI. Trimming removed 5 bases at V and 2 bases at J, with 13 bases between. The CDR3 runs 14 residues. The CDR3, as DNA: TGTGCCAGCTCAAGGACAGAGAGAACCTACGAGCAGTACTTC. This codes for CASSRTERTYEQYF.

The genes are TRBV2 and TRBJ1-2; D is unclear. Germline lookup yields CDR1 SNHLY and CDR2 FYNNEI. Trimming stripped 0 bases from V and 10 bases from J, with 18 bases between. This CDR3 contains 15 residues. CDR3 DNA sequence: TGTGCCAGCAGTGAAGCCCTGTCCCACCGGGGTTTCTACACCTTC. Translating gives CASSEALSHRGFYTF.

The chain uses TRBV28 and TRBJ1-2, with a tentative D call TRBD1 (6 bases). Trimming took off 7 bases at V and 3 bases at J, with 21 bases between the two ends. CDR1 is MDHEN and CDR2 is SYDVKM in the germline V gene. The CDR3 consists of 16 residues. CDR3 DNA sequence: TGTGCCAGCACCCGGCAGGACAGACGAGGCGACTATGGCTACACCTTC. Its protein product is CASTRQDRRGDYGYTF.

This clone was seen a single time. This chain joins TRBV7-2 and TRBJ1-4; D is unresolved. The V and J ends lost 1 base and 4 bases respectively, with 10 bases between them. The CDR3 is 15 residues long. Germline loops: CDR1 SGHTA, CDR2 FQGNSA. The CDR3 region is CASSLGGRFNEKLFF. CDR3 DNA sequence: TGTGCCAGCAGCTTAGGAGGGCGGTTTAATGAAAAACTGTTTTTT.

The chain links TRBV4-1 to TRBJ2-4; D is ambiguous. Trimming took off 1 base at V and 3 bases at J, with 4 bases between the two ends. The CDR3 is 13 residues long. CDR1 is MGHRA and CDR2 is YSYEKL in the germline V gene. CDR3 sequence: CASSQAGKNIQYF. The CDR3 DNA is TGCGCCAGCAGCCAAGCAGGCAAAAACATTCAGTACTTC.

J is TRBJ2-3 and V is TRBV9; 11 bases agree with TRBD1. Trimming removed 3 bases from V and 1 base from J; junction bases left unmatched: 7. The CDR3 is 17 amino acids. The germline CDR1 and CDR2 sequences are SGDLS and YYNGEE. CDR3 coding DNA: TGTGCCAGCAGCGCCCGGACAGGGGGCAGAGGCACAGATACGCAGTATTTT. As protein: CASSARTGGRGTDTQYF.

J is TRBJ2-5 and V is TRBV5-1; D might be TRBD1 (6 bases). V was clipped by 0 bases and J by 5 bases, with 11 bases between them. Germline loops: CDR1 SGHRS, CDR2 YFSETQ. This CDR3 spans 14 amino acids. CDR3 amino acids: CASSLVQGKETQYF. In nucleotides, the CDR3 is TGCGCCAGCAGCTTGGTTCAGGGGAAGGAGACCCAGTACTTC.

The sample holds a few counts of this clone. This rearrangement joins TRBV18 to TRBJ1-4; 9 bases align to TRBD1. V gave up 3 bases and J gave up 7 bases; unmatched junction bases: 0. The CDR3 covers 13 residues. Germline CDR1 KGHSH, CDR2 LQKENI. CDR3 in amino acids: CASSPGQGEKLFF. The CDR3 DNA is TGTGCCAGCTCACCGGGACAGGGTGAAAAACTGTTTTTT.

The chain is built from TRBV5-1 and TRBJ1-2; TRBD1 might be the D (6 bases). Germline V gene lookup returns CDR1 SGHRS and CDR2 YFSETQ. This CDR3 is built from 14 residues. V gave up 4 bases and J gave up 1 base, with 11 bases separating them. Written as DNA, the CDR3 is TGCGCCAGCAGCCGCCAGGACAGTAACTATGGCTACACCTTC. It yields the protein CASSRQDSNYGYTF.

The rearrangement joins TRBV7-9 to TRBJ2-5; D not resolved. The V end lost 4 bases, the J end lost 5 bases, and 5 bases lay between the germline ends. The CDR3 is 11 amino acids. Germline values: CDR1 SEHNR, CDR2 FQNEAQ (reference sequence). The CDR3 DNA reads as TGTGCCAGCAGCTCGAGGGAGACCCAGTACTTC. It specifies CASSSRETQYF.

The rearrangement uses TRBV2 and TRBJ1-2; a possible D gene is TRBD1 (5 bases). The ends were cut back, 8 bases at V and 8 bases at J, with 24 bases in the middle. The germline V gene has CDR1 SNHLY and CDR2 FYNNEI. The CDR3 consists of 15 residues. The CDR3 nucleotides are TGTGCCAGCTACTACCTCCCTTCGGGGGTCGAAGGCTACACCTTC. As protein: CASYYLPSGVEGYTF. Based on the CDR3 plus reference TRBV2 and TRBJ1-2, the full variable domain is EPEVTQTPSHQVTQMGQEVILRCVPISNHLYFYWYRQILGQKVEFLVSFYNNEISEKSEIFDDQFSVERPDGSNFTLKIRSTKLEDSAMYFCASYYLPSGVEGYTFGSGTRLTVV.

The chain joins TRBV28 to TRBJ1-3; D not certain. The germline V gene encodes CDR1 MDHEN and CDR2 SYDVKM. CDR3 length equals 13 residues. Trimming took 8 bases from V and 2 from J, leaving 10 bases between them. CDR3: CASVGDTGNTIYF. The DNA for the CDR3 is TGTGCCAGCGTCGGTGATACTGGAAACACCATATATTTT.

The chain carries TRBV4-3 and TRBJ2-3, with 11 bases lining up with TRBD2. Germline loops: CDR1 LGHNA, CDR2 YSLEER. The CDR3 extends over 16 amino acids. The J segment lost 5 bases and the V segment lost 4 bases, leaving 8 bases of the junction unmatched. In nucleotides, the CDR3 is TGCGCCAGCAGCCGCCGAGCTAGCGGGAGGCGAGATACGCAGTATTTT. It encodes CASSRRASGRRDTQYF.

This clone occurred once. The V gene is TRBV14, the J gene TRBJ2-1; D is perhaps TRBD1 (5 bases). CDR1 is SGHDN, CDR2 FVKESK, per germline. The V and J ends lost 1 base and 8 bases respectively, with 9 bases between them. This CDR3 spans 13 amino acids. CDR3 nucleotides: TGTGCCAGCAGCCAAGTCCCAGGGCATGAGCAGTTCTTC. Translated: CASSQVPGHEQFF.

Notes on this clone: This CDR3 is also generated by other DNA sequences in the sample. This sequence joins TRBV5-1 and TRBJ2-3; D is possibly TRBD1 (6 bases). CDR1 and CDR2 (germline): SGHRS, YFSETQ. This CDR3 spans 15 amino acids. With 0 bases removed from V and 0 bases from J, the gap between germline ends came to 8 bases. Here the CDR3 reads CASSLGQASTDTQYF. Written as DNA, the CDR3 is TGCGCCAGCAGCTTGGGACAGGCTAGCACAGATACGCAGTATTTT.

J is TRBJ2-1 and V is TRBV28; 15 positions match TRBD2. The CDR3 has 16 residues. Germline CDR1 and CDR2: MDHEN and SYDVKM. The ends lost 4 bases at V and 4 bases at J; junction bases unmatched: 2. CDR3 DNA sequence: TGTGCCAGCAGTTCAGGACTAGCGGGAGGGTACAATGAGCAGTTCTTC. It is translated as CASSSGLAGGYNEQFF.

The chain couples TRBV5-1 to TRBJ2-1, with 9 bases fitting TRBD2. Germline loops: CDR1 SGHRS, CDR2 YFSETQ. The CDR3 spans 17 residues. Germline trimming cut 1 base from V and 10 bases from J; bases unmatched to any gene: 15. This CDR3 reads CASSLRLLAGGPGEQFF. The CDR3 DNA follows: TGCGCCAGCAGCTTGCGGTTACTTGCGGGGGGGCCCGGGGAGCAGTTCTTC.

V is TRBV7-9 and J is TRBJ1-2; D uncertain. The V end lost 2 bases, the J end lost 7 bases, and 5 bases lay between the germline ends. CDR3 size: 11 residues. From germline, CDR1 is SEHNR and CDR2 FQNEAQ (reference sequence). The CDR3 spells CASSLRAGYTF. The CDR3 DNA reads TGTGCCAGCAGCTTAAGAGCTGGCTACACCTTC.

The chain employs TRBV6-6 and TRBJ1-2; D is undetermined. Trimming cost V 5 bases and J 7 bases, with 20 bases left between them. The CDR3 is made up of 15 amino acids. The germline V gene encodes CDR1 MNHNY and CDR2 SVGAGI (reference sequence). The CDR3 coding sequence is TGTGCCAGCAGTCTGACGTCGGCATCGGGGTCTGGCTACACCTTC. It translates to CASSLTSASGSGYTF.

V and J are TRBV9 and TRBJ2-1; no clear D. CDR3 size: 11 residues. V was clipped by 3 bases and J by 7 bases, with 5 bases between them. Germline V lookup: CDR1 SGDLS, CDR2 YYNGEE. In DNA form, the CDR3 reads TGTGCCAGCAGCGGGAGAAATGAGCAGTTCTTC. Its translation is CASSGRNEQFF.

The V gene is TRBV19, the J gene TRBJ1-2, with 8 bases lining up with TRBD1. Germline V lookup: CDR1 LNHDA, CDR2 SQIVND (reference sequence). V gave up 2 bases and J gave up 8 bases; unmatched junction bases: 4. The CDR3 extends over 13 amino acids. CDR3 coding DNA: TGTGCCAGTAGTATACAGGGGGCGCAAGGCTACACCTTC. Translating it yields CASSIQGAQGYTF.